Following are 24 T cell receptor beta chains from one sample sequenced in a study of monozygotic twins with inflammatory bowel disease. TCRdb reprocessed the 5' RACE reads and keeps a single row for each CDR3 protein, giving no DNA. The table lists 300,000 to 400,000 distinct CDR3 sequences. The sequenced material came from blood. The source of these receptors is a human donor with ulcerative colitis or Crohn's disease, or a healthy co-twin of an affected twin (not recorded which).

The chain joins TRBV27 to TRBJ1-5. The CDR3 totals 16 residues. Germline assignment: CDR1 MNHEY and CDR2 SMNVEV (reference sequence). Here the CDR3 reads CASSFSGSLGNQPQHF.

The chain recombines TRBV5-1 with TRBJ1-3. The CDR3 contains 15 residues. CDR1 SGHRS and CDR2 YFSETQ come from the germline V gene. CDR3 loop: CASSLGQVSGNTIYF. Together with reference TRBV5-1 and TRBJ1-3, the CDR3 gives the full variable domain: KAGVTQTPRYLIKTRGQQVTLSCSPISGHRSVSWYQQTPGQGLQFLFEYFSETQRNKGNFPGRFSGRQFSNSRSEMNVSTLELGDSALYLCASSLGQVSGNTIYFGEGSWLTVV.

V usage is TRBV7-2 and J usage is TRBJ2-7; TCRdb reports TRBD2, a call that lacks DNA to check it against. The V gene's germline CDR1 is SGHTA and CDR2 FQGNSA. This CDR3 has 14 residues. CDR3 in amino acids: CASSFSPTLYEQYF.

The V and J genes are TRBV29-1 and TRBJ1-1; lacking DNA, the TRBD1 call made by TCRdb goes unchecked. In germline, CDR1 is SQVTM, CDR2 ANQGSEA. The CDR3 is 13 residues long. CDR3 protein: CSGWTGGGTEAFF.

The chain carries TRBV6-2 or TRBV6-3 and TRBJ1-4; TCRdb's assignment of TRBD1 cannot be checked, as there is no DNA. Germline V gene sequence: CDR1 MNHEY, CDR2 SVGEGT. The CDR3 length is 14 residues. The CDR3 loop is CASSETAYNEKLFF.

This chain uses TRBV20-1 with TRBJ1-5. Germline lookup yields CDR1 DFQATT and CDR2 SNEGSKA (reference sequence). The CDR3 runs to 13 residues. CDR3 sequence reads: CSARAGRQQPQHF.

The gene calls are TRBV27 and TRBJ2-5. CDR1 is MNHEY, CDR2 SMNVEV, per germline (reference sequence). The length of the CDR3 is 12 residues. The chain's CDR3 is CASSANQETQYF.

The J gene is TRBJ1-1, the V gene TRBV6-5. Germline CDR1 is MNHEY and CDR2 is SVGAGI. This CDR3 spans 11 amino acids. The CDR3 region is CASSSNGEAFF.

The rearrangement joins TRBV6-1 to TRBJ2-2; TCRdb's D call of TRBD1 is untestable without DNA. The CDR3 consists of 15 residues. Germline values: CDR1 MNHNS, CDR2 SASEGT. The CDR3 here is CASRTGTGSTGELFF.

The chain employs TRBV7-3 and TRBJ2-3; TCRdb's D gene call, TRBD1, goes unchecked for lack of DNA. Germline V gene lookup returns CDR1 SGHTA and CDR2 FQGTGA. This CDR3 has 15 amino acids. CDR3 residues: CASSLTGGSGDTQYF.

The chain carries TRBV5-1 and TRBJ1-2; TCRdb indicates TRBD1, and absent DNA this call remains unverified. In germline, CDR1 is SGHRS, CDR2 YFSETQ. CDR3 length: 14 residues. The CDR3 reads CASSDAQGNYGYTF.

V is TRBV20-1 and J is TRBJ2-1; as DNA is missing, the TRBD2 call by TCRdb cannot be tested. Germline V gives CDR1 DFQATT, CDR2 SNEGSKA (reference sequence). This CDR3 has 13 amino acids. CDR3 protein: CSAVPSQSRAQFF.

V and J are TRBV12-3 or TRBV12-4 and TRBJ2-7. The CDR3 length is 14 residues. CDR3 loop: CASSLRKSRYEQYF.

The gene calls are TRBV5-1 and TRBJ2-3; the D call from TCRdb, TRBD2, cannot be confirmed without DNA. The length of the CDR3 is 16 residues. Per germline, CDR1 SGHRS and CDR2 YFSETQ. The CDR3 here is CASSLAFSAGGDTQYF. Filled out from reference TRBV5-1 and TRBJ2-3, the complete variable domain reads KAGVTQTPRYLIKTRGQQVTLSCSPISGHRSVSWYQQTPGQGLQFLFEYFSETQRNKGNFPGRFSGRQFSNSRSEMNVSTLELGDSALYLCASSLAFSAGGDTQYFGPGTRLTVL.

V usage is TRBV2 and J usage is TRBJ2-3; absent DNA, TCRdb's TRBD2 call cannot be checked. CDR1 is SNHLY and CDR2 is FYNNEI in the germline V gene. CDR3 length equals 15 residues. This CDR3 is CASSESLAGGDTQYF. The full variable domain, its missing parts supplied by reference TRBV2 and TRBJ2-3, is EPEVTQTPSHQVTQMGQEVILRCVPISNHLYFYWYRQILGQKVEFLVSFYNNEISEKSEIFDDQFSVERPDGSNFTLKIRSTKLEDSAMYFCASSESLAGGDTQYFGPGTRLTVL.

This chain joins TRBV30 and TRBJ1-1. Germline lookup yields CDR1 GTSNPN and CDR2 SVGIG (reference sequence). The CDR3 length is 13 residues. The CDR3 is CAWSEVLNTEAFF. Combining the CDR3 with reference TRBV30 and TRBJ1-1 gives the whole variable domain SQTIHQWPATLVQPVGSPLSLECTVEGTSNPNLYWYRQAAGRGLQLLFYSVGIGQISSEVPQNLSASRPQDRQFILSSKKLLLSDSGFYLCAWSEVLNTEAFFGQGTRLTVV.

V usage is TRBV6-1 and J usage is TRBJ2-3. Germline V gives CDR1 MNHNS, CDR2 SASEGT. The CDR3 totals 15 residues. The CDR3 spells CASTDIGASTDTQYF.

J is TRBJ2-1 and V is TRBV20-1; checking the TCRdb D call of TRBD1 is not possible without DNA. This CDR3 is built from 16 residues. Per germline, CDR1 DFQATT and CDR2 SNEGSKA (reference sequence). This CDR3 is CSAREGRGSSYNEQFF.

This chain uses TRBV6-2 or TRBV6-3 with TRBJ2-1; no DNA is available, so the TRBD1 call from TCRdb remains unchecked. The CDR3 is 14 residues long. CDR1 and CDR2 (germline): MNHEY, SVGEGT. CDR3 loop: CAGWTGSSYNEQFF.

The CDR3 sequence is CASSLDGSRLAQWQPQHF. The V and J genes are TRBV11-2 and TRBJ1-5; without DNA, the TCRdb call of TRBD1 cannot be checked. Germline CDR1 SGHAT, CDR2 FQNNGV. The CDR3 extends over 18 amino acids.

The chain couples TRBV7-9 to TRBJ2-3; lacking DNA, the TRBD1 call made by TCRdb goes unchecked. CDR3 length equals 17 residues. Per germline, CDR1 SEHNR and CDR2 FQNEAQ (reference sequence). The CDR3: CASSLGGNRLSTDTQYF.

V usage is TRBV7-9 and J usage is TRBJ2-3. CDR3 length: 11 residues. Germline assignment: CDR1 SEHNR and CDR2 FQNEAQ (reference sequence). The CDR3 loop is CASILGDTQYF.

The V and J genes are TRBV12-3 or TRBV12-4 and TRBJ2-3. The CDR3 totals 12 residues. This CDR3 reads CASNSIGDTQYF.

The gene calls are TRBV4-1 and TRBJ2-3; the D call from TCRdb, TRBD2, cannot be confirmed without DNA. There are 19 residues in the CDR3. CDR1 is MGHRA, CDR2 YSYEKL, per germline. The CDR3 reads CASSQERWAAGLSTDTQYF.